This T cell receptor beta chain appears in the sequencing data of a study of vaccination and CD4 T cells after COVID-19. On the study more broadly: Cultures that served as controls received a CEFX pool, an HIV-1 Nef pool, or no peptide.

This clonotype was counted a few times. Antigen specificity is unknown. General study results and limits: Researchers report that 304 of 307 vaccine-specific clones in convalescent patients proved spike mono-reactive.

The treatment is: roughly 11-day PBMC culture with coronavirus spike peptide pools or control peptides (ViraFEST assay). Sequenced with the Oncomine TCR Beta short-read assay was DNA taken from cultured CD4+ T cells. TCRdb itself ran the PCR reads through MiXCR, one entry per CDR3 protein. Found here are 15,000 or so distinct CDR3 sequences, almost 50% of them singletons; the top ten hold around 26%. Trimming took off 8 bases at V and 3 bases at J, with 14 bases between the two ends. Per germline, CDR1 GTSNPN and CDR2 SVGIG (reference sequence). The CDR3 runs 12 residues. The specimen was cultured CD4+ T cells from blood, collected after SARS-CoV-2 vaccination. This TCR was recovered from a human donor with COVID-19. This rearrangement joins TRBV30 to TRBJ2-7; a possible D gene is TRBD2 (6 bases). The CDR3 region has the DNA TGTGCCGGCACGGGACTGAGCTACGAGCAGTACTTC. It is translated as CAGTGLSYEQYF.